The 12 T cell receptor beta chains below all came from one sample that was sequenced in a study of shared clonotypes between healthy human individuals. The repertoire was sequenced with immunoSEQ multiplex PCR; TCRdb's copy has only in-frame clones and lacks some. The data hold millions of clones, with approximately 94% observed a single time. It was CD45RO-negative cells, positively selected for CCR7, that made up naive CD8 cells, with terminally differentiated effector memory CD45RA+ cells excluded. Sequencing was performed on naive CD8+ T cells sorted from blood. These receptors originate from a man between 18 and 29 years old in good health.

The chain is built from TRBV7-9 and TRBJ2-5; no definite D call. The CDR3 totals 13 residues. CDR1 is SEHNR and CDR2 is FQNEAQ in the germline V gene (reference sequence). V lost 4 bases to trimming and J lost 9 bases, with 15 bases between them. The CDR3 loop is CASSYPVGGAQYF. The CDR3, as DNA: TGTGCCAGCAGCTACCCGGTTGGCGGAGCCCAGTACTTC.

V is TRBV13 and J is TRBJ2-4, with TRBD1 as a possible D gene (6 bases). The CDR3 is 13 amino acids. Trimming removed 5 bases from V and 6 bases from J, with 11 bases in between. Germline V CDR1 and CDR2: PRHDT, FYEKMQ (reference sequence). Written as DNA, the CDR3 is TGTGCCAGCAGCCGAACAGGGTTAAACATTCAGTACTTC. Its translation: CASSRTGLNIQYF.

The chain combines TRBV7-8 with TRBJ1-5; D is undetermined. V dropped 5 bases and J dropped 11 bases, with 13 bases sitting between them. The V gene's germline CDR1 is SGHVS and CDR2 FQNEAQ. This CDR3 comprises 12 residues. Written as DNA, the CDR3 is TGTGCCAGCAGCGATGCAACCATGACCCAGCATTTT. Its translation: CASSDATMTQHF.

The gene calls are TRBV7-9 and TRBJ1-2; the D gene is possibly TRBD1 (5 bases). Germline V gene sequence: CDR1 SEHNR, CDR2 FQNEAQ (reference sequence). CDR3 length: 17 amino acids. Trimming removed 10 bases from V and 3 bases from J, with 27 bases in between. This chain's CDR3 is CAIDVNSRDFLDYGYTF. CDR3 DNA: TGTGCCATCGACGTTAACTCCCGGGACTTCTTAGACTATGGCTACACCTTC.

The J gene is TRBJ1-3, the V gene TRBV28, with D perhaps matching TRBD1 (5 bases). CDR1 and CDR2 from the germline V gene are MDHEN and SYDVKM. Trimming shortened V by 3 bases and J by 0 bases, and 9 bases separated the two germline ends. This CDR3 has 15 residues. The CDR3 here is CASSFTGYSGNTIYF. The CDR3 DNA sequence: TGTGCCAGCAGTTTTACAGGCTACTCTGGAAACACCATATATTTT.

Note on this clone: The same CDR3 also results from other DNA sequences found in this sample. The chain uses TRBV19 and TRBJ2-5; TRBD1 might be the D (5 bases). This CDR3 has 14 amino acids. The germline CDR1 and CDR2 sequences are LNHDA and SQIVND (reference sequence). Trimming left V 6 bases short and J 2 bases short, with 13 bases between. The CDR3 DNA sequence: TGTGCCAGTAGCCTTACAGGTTATCAAGAGACCCAGTACTTC. This sequence encodes CASSLTGYQETQYF.

On this clone itself: The same CDR3 is also encoded by other DNA sequences in this sample. The chain carries TRBV30 and TRBJ2-7; perhaps TRBD1 as D (6 bases). The V and J ends lost 3 bases and 7 bases respectively, with 10 bases between them. The CDR3 is 11 amino acids. Germline-derived CDR1 and CDR2 are GTSNPN and SVGIG (reference sequence). CDR3 DNA: TGTGCCTGGAGCAGGGGATTGGAGCAGTACTTC. This encodes CAWSRGLEQYF.

Of note for this clone: A much larger clone lies one base from this, so it may be a read error. This rearrangement joins TRBV5-8 to TRBJ1-1; TRBD1 is a possible D gene (6 bases). This CDR3 region has 14 residues. Germline V gives CDR1 SGHTS, CDR2 YDEGEE. Trimming removed 0 bases from V and 1 base from J, with 7 bases in between. The CDR3 DNA follows: TGTGCCAGCAGCTTGGGGACAGAGAACACTGAAGCTTTCTTT. Protein product: CASSLGTENTEAFF. The full variable domain, its missing parts supplied by reference TRBV5-8 and TRBJ1-1, is EAGVTQSPTHLIKTRGQQATLRCSPISGHTSVYWYQQALGLGLQFLLWYDEGEERNRGNFPPRFSGRQFPNYSSELNVNALELEDSALYLCASSLGTENTEAFFGQGTRLTVV.

The chain has TRBV13 and TRBJ2-1; D gene unclear. The V gene lost 3 bases and the J gene lost 7 bases, with 10 bases spanning the gap. There are 13 residues in the CDR3. Germline-derived CDR1 and CDR2 are PRHDT and FYEKMQ (reference sequence). CDR3 sequence: CASSLLELNEQFF. The CDR3 coding sequence is TGTGCCAGCAGCTTGCTAGAACTAAATGAGCAGTTCTTC.

To note about this clone: Other DNA sequences within the sample encode an identical CDR3. This chain connects TRBV9 to TRBJ2-3; D remains unclear. In germline, CDR1 is SGDLS, CDR2 YYNGEE. The V end was cut by 2 bases, the J end by 0 bases, with 4 bases between. This CDR3 contains 13 residues. This CDR3 reads CASSVLSTDTQYF. The CDR3 DNA sequence: TGTGCCAGCAGCGTTCTCAGCACAGATACGCAGTATTTT.

The chain uses TRBV27 and TRBJ2-1; tentative D call: TRBD1 (6 bases). Per the germline V gene, CDR1 is MNHEY and CDR2 is SMNVEV (reference sequence). Between the trimmed V and J ends, which lost 5 bases and 1 base, there was a span of 12 bases. CDR3 length equals 15 residues. The CDR3: CASSPRTVSYNEQFF. In DNA form, the CDR3 reads TGTGCCAGCAGTCCCCGGACAGTATCCTACAATGAGCAGTTCTTC.

This chain connects TRBV4-1 to TRBJ2-1; D possibly matches TRBD1 or TRBD2 (5 bases each). Germline-derived CDR1 and CDR2 are MGHRA and YSYEKL. The CDR3 runs to 15 residues. V lost 3 bases to trimming and J lost 5 bases, with 14 bases between them. CDR3 DNA sequence: TGCGCCAGCAGCCACCGGGACCTCGGAGACAATGAGCAGTTCTTC. It is translated as CASSHRDLGDNEQFF.